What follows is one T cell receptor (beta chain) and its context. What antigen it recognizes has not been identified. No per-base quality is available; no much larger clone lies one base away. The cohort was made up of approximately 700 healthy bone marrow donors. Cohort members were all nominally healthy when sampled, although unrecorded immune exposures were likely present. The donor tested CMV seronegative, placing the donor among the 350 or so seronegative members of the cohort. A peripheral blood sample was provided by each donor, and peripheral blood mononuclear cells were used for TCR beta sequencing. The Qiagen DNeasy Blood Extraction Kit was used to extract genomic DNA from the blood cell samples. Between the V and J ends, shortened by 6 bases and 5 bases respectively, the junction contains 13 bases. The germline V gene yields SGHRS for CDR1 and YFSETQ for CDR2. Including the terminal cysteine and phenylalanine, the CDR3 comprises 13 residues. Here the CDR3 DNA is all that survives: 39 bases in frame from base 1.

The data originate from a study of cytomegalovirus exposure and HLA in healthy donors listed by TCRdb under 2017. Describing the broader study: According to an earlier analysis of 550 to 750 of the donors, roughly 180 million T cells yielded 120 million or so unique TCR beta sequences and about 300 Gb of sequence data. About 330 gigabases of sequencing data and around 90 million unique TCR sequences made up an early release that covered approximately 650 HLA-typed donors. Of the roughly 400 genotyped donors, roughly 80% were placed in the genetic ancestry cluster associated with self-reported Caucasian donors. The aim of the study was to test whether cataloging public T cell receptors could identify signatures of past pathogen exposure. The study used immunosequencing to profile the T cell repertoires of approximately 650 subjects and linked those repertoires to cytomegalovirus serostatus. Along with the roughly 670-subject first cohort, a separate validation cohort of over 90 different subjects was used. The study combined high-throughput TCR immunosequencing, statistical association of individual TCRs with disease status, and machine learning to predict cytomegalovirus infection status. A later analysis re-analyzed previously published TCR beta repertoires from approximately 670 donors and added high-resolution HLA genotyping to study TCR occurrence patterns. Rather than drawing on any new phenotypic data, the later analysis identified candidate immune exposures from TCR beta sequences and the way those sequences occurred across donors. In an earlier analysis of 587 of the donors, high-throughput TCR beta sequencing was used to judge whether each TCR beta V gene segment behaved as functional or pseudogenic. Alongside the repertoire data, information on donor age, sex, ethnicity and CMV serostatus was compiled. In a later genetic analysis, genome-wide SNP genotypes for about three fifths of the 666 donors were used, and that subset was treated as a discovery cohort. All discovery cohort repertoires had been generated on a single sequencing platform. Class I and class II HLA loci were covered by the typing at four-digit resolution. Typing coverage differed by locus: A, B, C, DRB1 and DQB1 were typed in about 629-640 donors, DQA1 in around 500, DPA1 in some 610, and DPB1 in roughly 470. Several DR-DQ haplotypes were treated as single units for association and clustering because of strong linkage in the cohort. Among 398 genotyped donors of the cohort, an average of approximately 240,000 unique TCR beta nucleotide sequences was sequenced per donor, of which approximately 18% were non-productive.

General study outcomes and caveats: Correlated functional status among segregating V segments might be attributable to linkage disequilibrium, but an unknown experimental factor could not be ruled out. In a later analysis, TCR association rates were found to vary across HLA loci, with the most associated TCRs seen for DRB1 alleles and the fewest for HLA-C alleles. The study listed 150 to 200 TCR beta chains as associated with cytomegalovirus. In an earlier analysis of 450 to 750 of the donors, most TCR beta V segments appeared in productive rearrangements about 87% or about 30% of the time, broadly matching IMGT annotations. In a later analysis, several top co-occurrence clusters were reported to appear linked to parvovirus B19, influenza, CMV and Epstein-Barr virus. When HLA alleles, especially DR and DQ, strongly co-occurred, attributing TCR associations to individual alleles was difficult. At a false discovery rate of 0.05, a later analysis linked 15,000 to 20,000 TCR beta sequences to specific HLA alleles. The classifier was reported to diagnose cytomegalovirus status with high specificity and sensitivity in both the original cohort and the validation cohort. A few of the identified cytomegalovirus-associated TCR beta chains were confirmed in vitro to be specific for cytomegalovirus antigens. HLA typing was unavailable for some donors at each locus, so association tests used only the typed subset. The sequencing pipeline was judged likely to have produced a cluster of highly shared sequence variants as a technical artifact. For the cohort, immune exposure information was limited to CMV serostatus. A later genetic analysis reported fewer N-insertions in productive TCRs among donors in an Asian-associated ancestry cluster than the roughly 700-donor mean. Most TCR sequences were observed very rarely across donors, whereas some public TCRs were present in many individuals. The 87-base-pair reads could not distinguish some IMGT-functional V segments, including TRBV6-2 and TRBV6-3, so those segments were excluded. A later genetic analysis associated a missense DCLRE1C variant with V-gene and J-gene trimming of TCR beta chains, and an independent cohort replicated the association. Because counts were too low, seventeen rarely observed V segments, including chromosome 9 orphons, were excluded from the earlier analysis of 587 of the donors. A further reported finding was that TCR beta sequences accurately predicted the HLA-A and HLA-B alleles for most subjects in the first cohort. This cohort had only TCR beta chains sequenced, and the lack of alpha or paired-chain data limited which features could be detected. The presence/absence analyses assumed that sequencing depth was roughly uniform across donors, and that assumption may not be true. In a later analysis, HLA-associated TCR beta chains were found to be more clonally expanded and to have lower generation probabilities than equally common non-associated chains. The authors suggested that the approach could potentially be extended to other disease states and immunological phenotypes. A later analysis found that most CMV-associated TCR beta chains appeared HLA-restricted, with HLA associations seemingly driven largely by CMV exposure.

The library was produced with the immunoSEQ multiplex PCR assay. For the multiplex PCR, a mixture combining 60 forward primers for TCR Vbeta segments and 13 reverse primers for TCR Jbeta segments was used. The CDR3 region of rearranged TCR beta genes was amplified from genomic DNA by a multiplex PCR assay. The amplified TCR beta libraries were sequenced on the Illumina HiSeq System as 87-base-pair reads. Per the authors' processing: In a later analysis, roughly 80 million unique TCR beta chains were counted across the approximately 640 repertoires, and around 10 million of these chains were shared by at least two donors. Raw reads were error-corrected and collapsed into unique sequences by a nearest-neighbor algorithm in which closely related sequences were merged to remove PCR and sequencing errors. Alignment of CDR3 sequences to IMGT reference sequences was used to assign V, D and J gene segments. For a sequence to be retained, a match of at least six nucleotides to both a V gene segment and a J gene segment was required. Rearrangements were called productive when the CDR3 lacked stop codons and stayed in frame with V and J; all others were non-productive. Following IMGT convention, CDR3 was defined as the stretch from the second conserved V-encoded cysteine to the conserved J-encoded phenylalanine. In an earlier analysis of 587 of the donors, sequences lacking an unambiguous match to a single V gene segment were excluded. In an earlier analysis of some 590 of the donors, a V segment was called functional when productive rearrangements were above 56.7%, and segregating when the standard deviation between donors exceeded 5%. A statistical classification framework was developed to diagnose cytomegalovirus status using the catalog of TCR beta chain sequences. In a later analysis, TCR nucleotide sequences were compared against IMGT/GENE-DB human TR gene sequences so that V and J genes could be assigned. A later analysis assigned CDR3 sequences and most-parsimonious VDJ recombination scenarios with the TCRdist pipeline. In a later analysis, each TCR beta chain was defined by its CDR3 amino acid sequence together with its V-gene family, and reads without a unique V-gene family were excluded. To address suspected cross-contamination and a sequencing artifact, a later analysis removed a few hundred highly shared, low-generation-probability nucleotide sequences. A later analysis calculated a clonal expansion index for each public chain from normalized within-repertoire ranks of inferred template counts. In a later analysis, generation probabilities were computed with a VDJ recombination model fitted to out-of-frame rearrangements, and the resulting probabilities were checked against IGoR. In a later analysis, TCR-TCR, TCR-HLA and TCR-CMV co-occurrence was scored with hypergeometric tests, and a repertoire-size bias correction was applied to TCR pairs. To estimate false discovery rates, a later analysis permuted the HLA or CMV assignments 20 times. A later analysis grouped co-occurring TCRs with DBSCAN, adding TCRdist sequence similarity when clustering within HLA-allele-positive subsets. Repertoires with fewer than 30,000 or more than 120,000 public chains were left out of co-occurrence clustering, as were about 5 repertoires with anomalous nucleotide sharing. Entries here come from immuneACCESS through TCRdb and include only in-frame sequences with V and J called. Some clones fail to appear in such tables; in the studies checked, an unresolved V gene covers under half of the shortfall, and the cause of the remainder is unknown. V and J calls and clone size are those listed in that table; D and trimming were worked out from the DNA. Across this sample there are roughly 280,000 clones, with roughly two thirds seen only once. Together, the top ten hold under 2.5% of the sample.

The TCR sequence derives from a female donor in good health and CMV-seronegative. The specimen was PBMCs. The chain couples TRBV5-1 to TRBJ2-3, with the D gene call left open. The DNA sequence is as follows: TGCGCCAGCATCAGCCCTGGAGAAGATACGCAGTATTTT. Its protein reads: CASISPGEDTQYF.